These T cell receptor beta chains were read from a single sample in a study of T cell responses to AZD1222 COVID-19 vaccine. Clones were read by immunoSEQ multiplex PCR, and TCRdb kept only the in-frame ones, dropping some. The table shows 80,000 to 100,000 clones, with approximately 88% occurring only once. This material consisted of peripheral blood, taken 28 days after the second AZD1222 dose. These receptors were obtained from an adult who received the AZD1222 COVID-19 vaccine. CDR3s include the opening cysteine and the closing phenylalanine or tryptophan. Each record gives: clone size, V gene, J gene, D gene, CDR3 DNA, CDR3 protein. D genes are given only for firm matches. Expanded clones are given a class, and other clones once, few, many or no size at all.

-	TRBV6-5	TRBJ1-6	-	TGTGCCAGCATAGAGGCAGGGTACAATTCACCCCTCCACTTT	CASIEAGYNSPLHF
-	TRBV10-3	TRBJ2-7	TRBD2	TGTGCCATCGCTAGCGGGGGGTTCCACTCCTACGAGCAGTACTTC	CAIASGGFHSYEQYF
-	TRBV6-5	TRBJ1-2	TRBD1	TGTGCCAGCAGCCCCCCAGGGGGCTATGGCTACACCTTC	CASSPPGGYGYTF
-	TRBV6-2/TRBV6-3	TRBJ1-2	-	TGTGCCAGCAGTTTGCAGTCCTATGGCTACACCTTC	CASSLQSYGYTF
-	TRBV2	TRBJ2-7	-	TGTGCCAGCAATAAGGGAGTAGGCTACGAGCAGTACTTC	CASNKGVGYEQYF
-	TRBV6-5	TRBJ1-2	-	TGTGCCAGCAGCCCGGACGGAAACTATGGCTACACCTTC	CASSPDGNYGYTF
-	TRBV9	TRBJ2-3	TRBD2	TGTGCCAGCAGCGTAGGTCTAGGGAGCGGGGGGGCGAAGTTCCCAGATACGCAGTATTTT	CASSVGLGSGGAKFPDTQYF
-	TRBV3-1/TRBV3-2	TRBJ1-1	TRBD1	TGTGCCAGCAGCTTGACAGGGATCATGCTTGAAGCTTTCTTT	CASSLTGIMLEAFF
-	TRBV7-8	TRBJ1-2	-	TGTGCCAGCAGCTTGGGCCCTGGCCGCTATGGCTACACCTTC	CASSLGPGRYGYTF
few	TRBV11-2	TRBJ2-2	TRBD2	TGTGCCAGCAGCTTAGAACCTAGCGGGGCCGGGGAGCTGTTTTTT	CASSLEPSGAGELFF
once	TRBV7-7	TRBJ2-5	-	TGTGCTAGCAGCCTCGGAGTACAGGGTGATACCCAGTACTTC	CASSLGVQGDTQYF
-	TRBV24-1	TRBJ1-5	TRBD1	TGTGCCACCAGTGACCCGGACAGGGGGCCGGGGGGGCCCCAGCATTTT	CATSDPDRGPGGPQHF
-	TRBV25-1	TRBJ1-6	-	TGTGCCAGCAGTAGATCCGGTGGGGCAGGGAATTCACCCCTCCACTTT	CASSRSGGAGNSPLHF
-	TRBV28	TRBJ2-1	TRBD1	TGTGCCAGCAGTTTATTGGGGACAGGGGGCTACAATGAGCAGTTCTTC	CASSLLGTGGYNEQFF
-	TRBV30	TRBJ1-2	-	TGTGCCTGGAGTGTACAGGTCGGGGGTGGCTACACCTTC	CAWSVQVGGGYTF
-	TRBV5-1	TRBJ1-2	-	TGCGCCAGCAGCTTGGCCTTGGACCAAGAGAATGGCTACACCTTC	CASSLALDQENGYTF
-	TRBV7-6	TRBJ1-6	-	TGTGCCAGCAGCACAGGGTCTGACAATTCACCCCTCCACTTT	CASSTGSDNSPLHF
-	TRBV29-1	TRBJ2-2	TRBD1	TGCAGCGTTTACCGGGCCAGGGGGCCCGGGGAGCTGTTTTTT	CSVYRARGPGELFF
-	TRBV7-9	TRBJ1-4	-	TGTGCCAGCAGCCTACTTAATGAAAAACTGTTTTTT	CASSLLNEKLFF
-	TRBV9	TRBJ2-5	-	TGTGCCAGCAGCAAAATGGGGGGGGCGCCCCAAGAGACCCAGTACTTC	CASSKMGGAPQETQYF
-	TRBV5-4	TRBJ2-7	-	TGTGCCAGCAGCTTCGAACAGAGGGAGCAGTACTTC	CASSFEQREQYF
-	TRBV7-9	TRBJ2-5	-	TGTGCCAGCTCGACTGGGAGAACCCAGTACTTC	CASSTGRTQYF
-	TRBV19	TRBJ2-7	-	TGTGCCAGTAGGGACAGGACTACCGCCTACGAGCAGTACTTC	CASRDRTTAYEQYF
-	TRBV30	TRBJ2-1	TRBD1	TGTGCCTGTGAGGGACAGCGTCTCCATGAGCAGTTCTTC	CACEGQRLHEQFF
-	TRBV28	TRBJ1-1	-	TGTGCCAGCATGGGACCCACTACGGAAGCTTTCTTT	CASMGPTTEAFF
-	TRBV6-5	TRBJ1-3	-	TGTGCCAGCAGCCCCGTTCTTGTAGGAAACACCATATATTTT	CASSPVLVGNTIYF
once	TRBV27	TRBJ2-7	TRBD2	TGTGCCAGCAGTTTACAGCGGGGGGGCTTGGACGAGCAGTACTTC	CASSLQRGGLDEQYF
-	TRBV28	TRBJ1-4	-	TGTGCCAGCAGACCAGTTCCGGCTGAGGAAAAACTGTTTTTT	CASRPVPAEEKLFF
-	TRBV20-1	TRBJ1-1	-	TGCAGTGCTAGTAACCCGGGAACGAACACTGAAGCTTTCTTT	CSASNPGTNTEAFF
few	TRBV9	TRBJ1-2	TRBD1	TGTGCCAGCTCAGAACCAGGGGGGGAAGGCTACACCTTC	CASSEPGGEGYTF
once	TRBV11-1	TRBJ2-7	-	TGTGCCAGCAGCTCCGTGGTTGGAAGCTCCTACGAGCAGTACTTC	CASSSVVGSSYEQYF
-	TRBV14	TRBJ1-4	-	TGTGCCAGCAGCCAAGATTTTTTGGCCACGGGGAAGAATGAAAAACTGTTTTTT	CASSQDFLATGKNEKLFF
-	TRBV5-1	TRBJ2-3	TRBD1	TGCGCCAGCAGCTTGGGACAGGGAGCAGATACGCAGTATTTT	CASSLGQGADTQYF
-	TRBV4-1	TRBJ2-5	TRBD2	TGCGCCAGCAGCCGTTTTGGCGGGGGACAAGAGACCCAGTACTTC	CASSRFGGGQETQYF
-	TRBV15	TRBJ1-2	TRBD1	TGTGCCACCAGCAGAACGGGACAGGGGGTATCTACCTATGGCTACACCTTC	CATSRTGQGVSTYGYTF
-	TRBV27	TRBJ1-2	-	TGTGCCAGCAGTTTAGGAGATAACTATGGCTACACCTTC	CASSLGDNYGYTF
once	TRBV6-5	TRBJ1-1	TRBD1	TGTGCCAGCAGTTCCGCAGGGGGCGCGGGAGCTGAAGCTTTCTTT	CASSSAGGAGAEAFF
-	TRBV6-5	TRBJ1-3	-	TGTGCCAGCAGTCAGAGCCGGAAGGACACCATATATTTT	CASSQSRKDTIYF
-	TRBV9	TRBJ1-6	-	TGTGCCAGCAGCACTAGGGGCTCCTATAATTCACCCCTCCACTTT	CASSTRGSYNSPLHF
-	TRBV10-3	TRBJ2-2	-	TGTGCCATCAGTGAGGGGCGGGACACCGGGGAGCTGTTTTTT	CAISEGRDTGELFF
-	TRBV6-2/TRBV6-3	TRBJ1-2	-	TGTGCCAGCAGTTACTGGTCAAGGGAATATGGCTACACCTTC	CASSYWSREYGYTF
few	TRBV4-1	TRBJ1-6	-	TGCGCCAGCAGCCCCCAACCGGACAGCCTCTATAATTCACCCCTCCACTTT	CASSPQPDSLYNSPLHF